This is a list of T cell receptor beta chains from one sample in a study of blood T cell repertoires in COVID-19. Profiled with immunoSEQ multiplex PCR; TCRdb holds only in-frame clones, not every one. There are 220,000 or so clones in the sample; about 83% occur only once, and approximately 6.5% lies in the top ten. Sequencing was done on a sample of PBMCs or T cells enriched from blood (not recorded which). These receptors were taken from a woman aged 40 to 55 who had recovered from COVID-19. CDR3s include the opening cysteine and the closing phenylalanine or tryptophan. Fields, in order: CDR3 DNA, CDR3 protein, V gene, J gene, clone size, D gene, CDR3 length. The D gene is left open where the match is weak. The size field is filled for only some rows; it gives once, few, many or a size class.

TGTGCCAGTAGTATTCAGCAGGGAGGTCAGCCCCAGCATTTT	CASSIQQGGQPQHF	TRBV19	TRBJ1-5	once	NA	14
TGCGCCAGCAGGGAGCGGGCGAGCGGTTCACCCCTCCACTTT	CASRERASGSPLHF	TRBV5-1	TRBJ1-6	NA	NA	14
TGCGCCAGCAGCACCAGGGGGTGGAACACTGAAGCTTTCTTT	CASSTRGWNTEAFF	TRBV5-1	TRBJ1-1	few	TRBD1	14
TGTGCCAGCAGTTACCGACAGGGGGACACTGAAGCTTTCTTT	CASSYRQGDTEAFF	TRBV6-5	TRBJ1-1	once	TRBD1	14
TGTGCCAGTACCCCACCGGGGCGGGGCAATCAACCCCAGCATTTT	CASTPPGRGNQPQHF	TRBV19	TRBJ1-5	NA	NA	15
TGTGCCAGCAGCGTAGACAGGGGGCGGAATCATGAGCAGTTCTTC	CASSVDRGRNHEQFF	TRBV5-4	TRBJ2-1	NA	TRBD1	15
TGTGCCAGCAGCCCGTTCCCCAGGGGGAGAGATACGCAGTATTTT	CASSPFPRGRDTQYF	TRBV7-2	TRBJ2-3	NA	TRBD1	15
TGTGCCAGCAGCCCGGGGACAGCCTCTGGAAACACCATATATTTT	CASSPGTASGNTIYF	TRBV5-6	TRBJ1-3	NA	TRBD1	15
TGTGCCAGCAGTGGACAGACTAGCGGAGACTACGAGCAGTACTTC	CASSGQTSGDYEQYF	TRBV6-2/TRBV6-3	TRBJ2-7	NA	TRBD2	15
TGTGCCACCAGTGACAGGACAGGGACCGGGCAGCCCCAGCATTTT	CATSDRTGTGQPQHF	TRBV24-1	TRBJ1-5	NA	TRBD1	15
TGTGCCAGCAGCTCCCCCGGCGGGGCCTCCTACGAGCAGTACTTC	CASSSPGGASYEQYF	TRBV11-2	TRBJ2-7	NA	NA	15
TGTGCCAGCAGCTTAGACTACCTCCTTAGCCGAGAGACCCAGTACTTC	CASSLDYLLSRETQYF	TRBV11-2	TRBJ2-5	NA	NA	16
TGTGCCAGCAGCTGGGGGGCGGGAGTGCAAGAGACCCAGTACTTC	CASSWGAGVQETQYF	TRBV7-9	TRBJ2-5	NA	NA	15
TGCGCCAGCAGCCACCCCCAGGGTTCTGGGGCCAACGTCCTGACTTTC	CASSHPQGSGANVLTF	TRBV4-3	TRBJ2-6	few	NA	16
TGTGCCATCAGGCCGGGACAGGGGGCGAATGAGCAGTTCTTC	CAIRPGQGANEQFF	TRBV10-3	TRBJ2-1	NA	TRBD1	14
TGCGCCAGCAGCTCAGGACAATTAATGAACACTGAAGCTTTCTTT	CASSSGQLMNTEAFF	TRBV5-1	TRBJ1-1	NA	NA	15
TGTGCCAGCAGCCCAGAAGGACAGAACTATGGCTACACCTTC	CASSPEGQNYGYTF	TRBV3-1/TRBV3-2	TRBJ1-2	NA	NA	14
TGCGCCAGCAGCGCAGTACTAGCGGGAGGGATGGATACGCAGTATTTT	CASSAVLAGGMDTQYF	TRBV5-1	TRBJ2-3	few	TRBD2	16
TGCAGCGTAAGGGTTCCGGGACAGAACACCGGGGAGCTGTTTTTT	CSVRVPGQNTGELFF	TRBV29-1	TRBJ2-2	NA	NA	15
TGTGCCAGTAGTATAGTCGAGGTAAATGGCTACACCTTC	CASSIVEVNGYTF	TRBV19	TRBJ1-2	NA	NA	13
TGTGCCAGCAGCTCCTTGGGGGGGGCTCTGAACACTGAAGCTTTCTTT	CASSSLGGALNTEAFF	TRBV28	TRBJ1-1	NA	NA	16
TGTGCCAGCAGCTTATTAGGGACAGGGGGCCGGGAGGGCTACACCTTC	CASSLLGTGGREGYTF	TRBV7-2	TRBJ1-2	NA	TRBD1	16